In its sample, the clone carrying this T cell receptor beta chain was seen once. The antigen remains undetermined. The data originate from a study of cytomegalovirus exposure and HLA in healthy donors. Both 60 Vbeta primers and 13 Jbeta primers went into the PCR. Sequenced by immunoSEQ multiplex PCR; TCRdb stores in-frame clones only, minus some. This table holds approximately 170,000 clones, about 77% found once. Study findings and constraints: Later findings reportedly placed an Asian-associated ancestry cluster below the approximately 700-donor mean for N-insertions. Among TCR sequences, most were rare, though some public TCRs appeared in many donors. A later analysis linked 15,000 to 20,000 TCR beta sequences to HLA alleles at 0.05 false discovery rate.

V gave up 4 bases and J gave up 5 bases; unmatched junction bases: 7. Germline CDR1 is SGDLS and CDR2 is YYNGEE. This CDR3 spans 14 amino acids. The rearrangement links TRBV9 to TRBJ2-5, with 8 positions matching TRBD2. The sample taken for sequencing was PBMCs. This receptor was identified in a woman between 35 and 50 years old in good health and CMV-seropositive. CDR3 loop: CASSLRGGRETQYF. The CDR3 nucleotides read TGTGCCAGCAGCCTCCGGGGGGGCCGGGAGACCCAGTACTTC.